This TCR beta chain was sequenced in a study of T cell responses to AZD1222 COVID-19 vaccine (dated by TCRdb to about 2021). About the study as a whole: AZD1222 recipients whose second dose came at about 4 weeks and those whose second dose came at about 12 weeks were combined into one group, since spike-specific TCR depth and breadth did not differ between the two schedules. TCR sequencing was performed for fewer than 250 trial participants, of whom about 210 were given two doses of AZD1222 and around 25 were given two doses of MenACWY control vaccine. Enrollment into the trials was organized by age into subgroups of 18-55, 56-69 and 70-plus years, and those subgroups contained approximately 160, 26 and 62 TCR-sequenced participants, respectively. What the work shows at the level of the full study, not this receptor alone: CD4 TCRs associated with the vaccine covered the entire spike protein, and the dominant responses were in regions 160-218 and 743-854. Because no day 14 peak-response samples were available, repertoires were characterized only after the peak T cell response. In the small 56-69-year group, the increase in depth fell short of significance, most likely because of low power. Conclusions about previously exposed vaccinees are limited because only six or seven AZD1222 recipients were SARS-CoV-2 seropositive at baseline. Participants were mostly white British, with more females than males. The authors suggested clonal diversity may have been underestimated. After two AZD1222 doses, both the breadth and the depth of spike-specific TCRs were significantly higher than at day 0 and than in MenACWY recipients. Reportedly, close to half of the unique spike-specific TCRs recognized epitopes lying outside the regions that are mutated in the B.1.351 and B.1.1.7 variants.

The CDR3 regions of human TCRbeta chains were analyzed by immunosequencing. Per the authors' processing: Repertoire TCRs were matched against a reference library of SARS-CoV-2-specific TCRs generated with the MIRA antigen-specificity platform. Breadth was defined as the fraction of unique TCRs that were SARS-CoV-2-associated. Depth was defined as the fraction of total T cells that were SARS-CoV-2-associated. Using the MIRA data, each spike-specific TCR was mapped to the spike region that the TCR reacts to and placed in a CD4 or CD8 class. Log10-transformed breadth and depth values were compared by one-way ANOVA with Sidak's multiple comparisons tests. TCRdb took over this immuneACCESS table, retaining in-frame rearrangements with V and J assigned. Such tables are incomplete; in checked studies, under half of the missing clones stem from an unresolved V gene, and the remainder is unexplained. V and J calls and clone size are copied from that table; D and trimming were computed from the DNA. The sample table lists 130,000 or so clones, over 75% of them with a count of one. 20% to 25% of the sample is in the top ten clones.

The intended sense of this specimen's time point label: baseline before first vaccination. The vaccinee samples were drawn from two UK trials, COV001 and COV002, one of which was a single-blind randomized controlled phase 2/3 trial testing AZD1222 (ChAdOx1 nCoV-19) in healthy adults. For TCRbeta chain sequencing, PBMC samples from trial participants were taken at day 0 and at day 28 after the second dose. Points on this clone: Its target antigen remains unknown. No much larger clone exists at a distance of one base, and base qualities are not known.

The source was peripheral blood, collected on day 0 of AZD1222 vaccination. The clonotype comes from an adult in good health.

This receptor has the CDR3 CATSRDWPDSRFTGELFF. The nucleotide sequence reads TGTGCCACCAGCAGAGATTGGCCGGACAGTCGGTTCACCGGGGAGCTGTTTTTT. Recombination linked TRBV15 to TRBJ2-2; tentative D gene TRBD1, with 6 bases matching. Inclusive of the bounding cysteine and phenylalanine, the CDR3 is 18 residues long. Left in the record is the CDR3 DNA by itself, 54 bases read in frame from the first base. Sequences LNHNV (CDR1) and YYDKDF (CDR2) are obtained from the germline V gene (reference sequence). V and J are truncated by 0 bases and 4 bases respectively, leaving an intervening sequence of 18 bases.